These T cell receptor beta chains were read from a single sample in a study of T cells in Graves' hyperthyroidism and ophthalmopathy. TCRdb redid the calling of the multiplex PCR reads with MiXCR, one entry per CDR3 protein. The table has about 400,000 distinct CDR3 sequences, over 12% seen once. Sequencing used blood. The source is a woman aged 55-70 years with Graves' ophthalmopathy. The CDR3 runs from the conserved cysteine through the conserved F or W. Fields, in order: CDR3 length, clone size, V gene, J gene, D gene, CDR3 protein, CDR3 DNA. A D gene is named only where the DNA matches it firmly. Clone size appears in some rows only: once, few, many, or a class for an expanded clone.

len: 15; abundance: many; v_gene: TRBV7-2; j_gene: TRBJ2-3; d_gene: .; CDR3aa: CASSLMAIRGDTQYF; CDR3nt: TGTGCCAGCAGCCTAATGGCGATACGTGGAGATACGCAGTATTTT
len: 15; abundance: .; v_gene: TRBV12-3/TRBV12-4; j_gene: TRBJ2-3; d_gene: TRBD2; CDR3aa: CASSSTASGSDTQYF; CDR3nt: TGTGCCAGCAGTTCCACGGCTAGCGGGAGTGATACGCAGTATTTT
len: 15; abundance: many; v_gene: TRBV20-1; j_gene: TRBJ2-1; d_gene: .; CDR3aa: CSATSPDLGYNEQFF; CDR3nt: TGCAGTGCTACCTCCCCGGACCTTGGGTACAATGAGCAGTTCTTC
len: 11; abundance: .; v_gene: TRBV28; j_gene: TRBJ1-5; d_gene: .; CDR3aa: CATSSWQPQHF; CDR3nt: TGTGCCACCTCTAGTTGGCAGCCCCAGCATTTT
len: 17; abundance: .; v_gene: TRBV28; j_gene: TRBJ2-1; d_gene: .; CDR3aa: CASGWGLTGSSYNEQSF; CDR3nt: TGTGCCAGCGGTTGGGGACTGACAGGGAGCTCCTACAATGAGCAGTCCTTC
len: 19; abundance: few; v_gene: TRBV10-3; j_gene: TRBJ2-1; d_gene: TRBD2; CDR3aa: CAIRALPGTSGPAVDEQFF; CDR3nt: TGTGCCATCAGGGCACTACCCGGGACTAGCGGCCCAGCGGTGGATGAGCAGTTCTTC
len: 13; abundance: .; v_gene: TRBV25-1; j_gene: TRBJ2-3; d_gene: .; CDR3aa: CASSGQQGDTQYF; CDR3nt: TGTGCCAGCAGTGGTCAACAGGGAGATACGCAGTATTTT
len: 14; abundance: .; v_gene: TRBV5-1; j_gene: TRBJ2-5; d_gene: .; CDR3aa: CASSFRGRGETQYF; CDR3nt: TGCGCCAGCAGCTTCCGGGGGAGAGGAGAGACCCAGTACTTC
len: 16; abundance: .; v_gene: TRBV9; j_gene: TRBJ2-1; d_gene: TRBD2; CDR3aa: CANSVVAGGGHNEQFF; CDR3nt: TGTGCCAACAGCGTAGTTGCGGGAGGCGGCCACAATGAGCAGTTCTTC
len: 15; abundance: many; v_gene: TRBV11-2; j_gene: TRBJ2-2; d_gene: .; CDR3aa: CASSIRGRDTGELFF; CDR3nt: TGTGCCAGCAGCATTAGAGGCCGGGACACCGGGGAGCTGTTTTTT
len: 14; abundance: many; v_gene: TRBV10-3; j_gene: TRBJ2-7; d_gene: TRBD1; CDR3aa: CATANDRVGYEQYF; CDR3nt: TGTGCCACCGCGAACGACAGGGTCGGGTACGAGCAGTACTTC
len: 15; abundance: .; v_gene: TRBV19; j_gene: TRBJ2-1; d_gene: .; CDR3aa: CASSIGGLSYNEQFF; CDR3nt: TGTGCCAGTAGTATTGGCGGGCTCTCCTACAATGAGCAGTTCTTC
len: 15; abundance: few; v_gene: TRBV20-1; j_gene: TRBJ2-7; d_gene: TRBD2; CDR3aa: CSASTSGPQSPEQYF; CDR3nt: TGCAGTGCCTCGACTAGCGGGCCACAATCTCCCGAACAGTACTTC
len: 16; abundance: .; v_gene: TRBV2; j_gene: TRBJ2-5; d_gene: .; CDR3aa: CASSEAGRTGQETQYF; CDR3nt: TGTGCCAGCAGTGAAGCAGGGAGGACAGGCCAAGAGACCCAGTACTTC
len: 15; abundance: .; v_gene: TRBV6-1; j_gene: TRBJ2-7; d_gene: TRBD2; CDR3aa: CASRELAGPPYEQYF; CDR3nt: TGTGCCAGCAGGGAACTAGCGGGCCCCCCCTACGAGCAGTACTTC
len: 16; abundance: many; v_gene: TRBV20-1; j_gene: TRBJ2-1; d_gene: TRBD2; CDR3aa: CSAIQPGGSSYNEQFF; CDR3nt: TGCAGTGCTATTCAACCCGGCGGGAGCTCCTACAATGAGCAGTTCTTC
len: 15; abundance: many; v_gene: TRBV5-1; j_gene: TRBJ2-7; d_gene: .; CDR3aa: CASSPGGTTYYEQYF; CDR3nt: TGCGCCAGCTCCCCCGGGGGAACCACTTACTACGAGCAGTACTTC
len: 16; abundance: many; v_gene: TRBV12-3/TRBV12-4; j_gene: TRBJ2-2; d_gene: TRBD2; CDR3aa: CASTLPQAGGPGELFF; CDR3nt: TGTGCCAGCACCCTCCCCCAAGCGGGAGGGCCCGGGGAGCTGTTTTTT
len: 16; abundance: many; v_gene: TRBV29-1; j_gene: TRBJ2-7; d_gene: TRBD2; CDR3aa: CSVRTRTSGRFNEQYF; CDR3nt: TGCAGCGTTCGGACCCGGACTAGCGGGAGGTTTAACGAGCAGTACTTC
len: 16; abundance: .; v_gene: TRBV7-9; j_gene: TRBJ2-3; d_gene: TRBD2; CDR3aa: CASSLPRAGVGDTQYF; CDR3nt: TGTGCCAGCAGCTTACCCAGAGCGGGAGTAGGAGATACGCAGTATTTT
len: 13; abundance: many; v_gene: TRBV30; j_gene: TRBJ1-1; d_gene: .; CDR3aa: CAWSVGGRTEAFF; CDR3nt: TGTGCCTGGAGTGTAGGAGGGCGAACTGAAGCTTTCTTT
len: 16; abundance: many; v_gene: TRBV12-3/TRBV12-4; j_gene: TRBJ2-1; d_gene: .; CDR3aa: CASSELRGGSYNEQFF; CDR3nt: TGTGCCAGCAGCGAACTCAGGGGCGGCTCCTACAATGAGCAGTTCTTC
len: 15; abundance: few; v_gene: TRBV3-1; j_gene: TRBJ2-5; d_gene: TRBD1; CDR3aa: CASSHRTGSQETQYF; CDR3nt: TGTGCCAGCAGCCACCGGACAGGGTCGCAAGAGACCCAGTACTTC
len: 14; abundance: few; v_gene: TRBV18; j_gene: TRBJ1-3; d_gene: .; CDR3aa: CASSPRVERNTIYF; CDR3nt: TGTGCCAGCTCACCACGGGTGGAAAGAAACACCATATATTTT
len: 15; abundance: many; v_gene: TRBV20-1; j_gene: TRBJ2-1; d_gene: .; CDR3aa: CSASRARQPYNEQFF; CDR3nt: TGCAGTGCTAGTAGGGCGCGGCAGCCCTACAATGAGCAGTTCTTC
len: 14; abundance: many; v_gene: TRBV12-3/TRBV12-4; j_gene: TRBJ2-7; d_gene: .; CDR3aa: CASSLDLNSYEQYF; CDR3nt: TGTGCCAGCAGTTTAGACTTGAACTCCTACGAGCAGTACTTC
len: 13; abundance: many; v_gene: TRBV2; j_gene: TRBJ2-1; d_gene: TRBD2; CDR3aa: CASSEREGNEQFF; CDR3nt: TGTGCCAGCAGTGAGCGGGAGGGCAATGAGCAGTTCTTC
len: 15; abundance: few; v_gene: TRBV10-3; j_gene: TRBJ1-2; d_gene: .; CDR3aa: CAISDETGTATGYTF; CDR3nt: TGTGCCATCAGTGACGAGACCGGGACCGCCACTGGCTACACCTTC
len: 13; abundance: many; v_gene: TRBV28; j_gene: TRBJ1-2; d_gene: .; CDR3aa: CASSPDRKYGYTF; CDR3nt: TGTGCCAGCAGTCCTGACAGGAAATATGGCTACACCTTC
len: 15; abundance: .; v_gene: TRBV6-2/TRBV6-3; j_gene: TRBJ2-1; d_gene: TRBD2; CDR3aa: CASSQRLAGGNEQFF; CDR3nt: TGTGCCAGCAGCCAGCGACTAGCGGGAGGAAATGAGCAGTTCTTC
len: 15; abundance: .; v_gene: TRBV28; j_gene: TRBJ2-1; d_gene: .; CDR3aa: CASSLRQGGMDEQFF; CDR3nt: TGTGCCAGCAGTTTAAGGCAGGGGGGGATGGATGAGCAGTTCTTC
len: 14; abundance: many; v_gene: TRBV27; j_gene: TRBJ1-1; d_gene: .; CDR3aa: CAGPSAPYLTEAFF; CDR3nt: TGTGCCGGACCCTCAGCGCCATACTTAACTGAAGCTTTCTTT
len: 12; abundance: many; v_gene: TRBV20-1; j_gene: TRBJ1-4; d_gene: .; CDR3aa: CSAADSLGELFF; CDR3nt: TGCAGTGCTGCGGACAGCTTGGGGGAACTGTTTTTT
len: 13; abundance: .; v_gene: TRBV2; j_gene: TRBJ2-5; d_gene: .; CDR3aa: CASSVLRQETQYF; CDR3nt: TGTGCCAGCAGTGTCCTCAGACAAGAGACCCAGTACTTC
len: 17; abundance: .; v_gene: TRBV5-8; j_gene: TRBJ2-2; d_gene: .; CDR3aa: CASSLTALAGRTGELFF; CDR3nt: TGTGCCAGCAGCTTAACGGCCTTGGCGGGACGGACCGGGGAGCTGTTTTTT
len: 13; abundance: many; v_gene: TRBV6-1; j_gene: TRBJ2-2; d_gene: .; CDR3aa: CAGTGMNTGELFF; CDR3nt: TGTGCCGGAACAGGGATGAACACCGGGGAGCTGTTTTTT
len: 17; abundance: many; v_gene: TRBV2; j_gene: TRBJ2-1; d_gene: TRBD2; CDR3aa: CANSDPGTSGSYNEQFF; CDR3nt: TGTGCCAACAGTGACCCCGGGACTAGCGGCTCCTACAATGAGCAGTTCTTC
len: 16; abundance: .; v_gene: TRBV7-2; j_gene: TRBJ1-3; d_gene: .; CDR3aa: CASSLVSRAEGNTIYF; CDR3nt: TGTGCCAGCAGCTTAGTGTCAAGGGCAGAAGGAAACACCATATATTTT
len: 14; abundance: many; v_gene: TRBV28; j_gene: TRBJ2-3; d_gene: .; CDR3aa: CASSRAGSTDTQYF; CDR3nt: TGTGCCAGCAGTAGGGCAGGGAGCACAGATACGCAGTATTTT
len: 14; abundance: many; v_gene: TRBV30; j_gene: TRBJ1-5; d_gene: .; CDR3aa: CAWSVYGGNQPQHF; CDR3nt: TGTGCCTGGAGTGTATACGGGGGCAATCAGCCCCAGCATTTT
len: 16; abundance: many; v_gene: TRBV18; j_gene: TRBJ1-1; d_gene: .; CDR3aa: CASSPLPSLTPTEAFF; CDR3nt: TGTGCCAGCTCACCCCTGCCATCCCTAACCCCCACTGAAGCTTTCTTT
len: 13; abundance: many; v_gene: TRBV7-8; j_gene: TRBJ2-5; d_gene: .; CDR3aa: CASSRGPQETQYF; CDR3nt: TGTGCCAGCAGCCGGGGACCTCAAGAGACCCAGTACTTC
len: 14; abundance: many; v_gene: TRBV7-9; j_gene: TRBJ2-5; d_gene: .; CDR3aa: CASTDYRYQETQYF; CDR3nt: TGTGCCAGCACGGACTACCGGTACCAAGAGACCCAGTACTTC
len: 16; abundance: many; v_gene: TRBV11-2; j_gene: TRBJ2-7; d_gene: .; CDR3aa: CASSLVNVGTAYEQYF; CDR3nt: TGTGCCAGCAGCTTAGTTAATGTGGGGACTGCCTACGAGCAGTACTTC
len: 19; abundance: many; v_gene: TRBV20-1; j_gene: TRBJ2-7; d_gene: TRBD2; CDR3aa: CSARGVPGLAGGKTYEQYF; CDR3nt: TGCAGTGCTAGAGGCGTTCCCGGACTAGCGGGAGGAAAGACCTACGAGCAGTACTTC
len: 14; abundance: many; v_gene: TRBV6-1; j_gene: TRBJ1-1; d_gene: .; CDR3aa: CASKVELEYTEAFF; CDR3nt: TGTGCCAGCAAGGTAGAACTTGAGTACACTGAAGCTTTCTTT
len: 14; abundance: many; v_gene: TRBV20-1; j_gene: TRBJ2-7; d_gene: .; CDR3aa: CSASFPRPSYEQYF; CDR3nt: TGCAGTGCTAGTTTCCCTAGACCCAGCTACGAGCAGTACTTC
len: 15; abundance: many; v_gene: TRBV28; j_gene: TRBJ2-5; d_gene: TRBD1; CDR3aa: CASSTRQGARETQYF; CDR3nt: TGTGCCAGCAGTACAAGACAGGGGGCACGAGAGACCCAGTACTTC
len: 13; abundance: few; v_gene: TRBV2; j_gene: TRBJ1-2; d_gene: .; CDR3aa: CASSRTADYGYTF; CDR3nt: TGTGCCAGCAGTCGTACAGCGGACTATGGCTACACCTTC
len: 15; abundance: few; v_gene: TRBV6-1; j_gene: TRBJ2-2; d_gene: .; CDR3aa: CASTPRGIRTGELFF; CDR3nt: TGTGCCAGCACCCCCCGGGGGATTCGCACCGGGGAGCTGTTTTTT
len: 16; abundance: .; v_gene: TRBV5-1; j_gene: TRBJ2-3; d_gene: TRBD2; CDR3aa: CASSLELAGGANTQYF; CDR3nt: TGCGCCAGCAGCTTGGAACTAGCGGGAGGGGCCAATACGCAGTATTTT
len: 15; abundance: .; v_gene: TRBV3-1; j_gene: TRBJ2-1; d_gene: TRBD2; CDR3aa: CASSRGTGGRNEQFF; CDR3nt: TGTGCCAGCAGCCGGGGGACGGGAGGGCGCAATGAGCAGTTCTTC
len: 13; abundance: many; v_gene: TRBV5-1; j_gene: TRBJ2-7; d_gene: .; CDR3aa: CASSLEGGTEQYF; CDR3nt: TGCGCCAGCAGCTTGGAGGGCGGGACGGAGCAGTACTTC
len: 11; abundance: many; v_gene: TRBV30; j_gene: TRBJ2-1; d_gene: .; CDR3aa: CARRGFDEQFF; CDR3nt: TGTGCCAGAAGGGGGTTCGATGAGCAGTTCTTC
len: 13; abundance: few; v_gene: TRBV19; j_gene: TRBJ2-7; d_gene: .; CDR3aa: CASSIGGIYEQYF; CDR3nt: TGTGCCAGTAGTATCGGCGGGATCTACGAGCAGTACTTC